This T cell receptor (beta chain) was identified during a study of shared clonotypes between healthy human individuals. Study results and limitations: The study generally estimated greater richness for naive than memory subsets.

Naive-designated CD8 cells lacked CD45RO, were positively enriched for CCR7, and omitted terminally differentiated effector memory CD45RA+ cells. For each subset, genomic DNA was distributed in equal portions over several immunoSEQ plates. The data were produced by immunoSEQ multiplex PCR, yet TCRdb's version contains in-frame clones alone and is incomplete. The repertoire includes about 2.1 million clones, around 93% of them detected once, and around 1.7% sits in the top ten. For this clone: Its cognate antigen is unknown.

V was trimmed by 3 bases and J by 2 bases, leaving 19 bases between them. CDR3 length: 17 residues. Germline CDR1 reads MDHEN; CDR2 reads SYDVKM. The source is a young man in good health. Some clones in this sample may be carry-over from other donors' samples. Sequenced material: naive CD8+ T cells from PBMCs. The chain employs TRBV28 and TRBJ2-5; D gene unclear. For the CDR3, the DNA is TGTGCCAGCAGTTTTATTTCGAAAGGCCTGCGGCAAGAGACCCAGTACTTC. Its protein is CASSFISKGLRQETQYF. The variable domain in full, completed from reference TRBV28 and TRBJ2-5, reads DVKVTQSSRYLVKRTGEKVFLECVQDMDHENMFWYRQDPGLGLRLIYFSYDVKMKEKGDIPEGYSVSREKKERFSLILESASTNQTSMYLCASSFISKGLRQETQYFGPGTRLLVL.